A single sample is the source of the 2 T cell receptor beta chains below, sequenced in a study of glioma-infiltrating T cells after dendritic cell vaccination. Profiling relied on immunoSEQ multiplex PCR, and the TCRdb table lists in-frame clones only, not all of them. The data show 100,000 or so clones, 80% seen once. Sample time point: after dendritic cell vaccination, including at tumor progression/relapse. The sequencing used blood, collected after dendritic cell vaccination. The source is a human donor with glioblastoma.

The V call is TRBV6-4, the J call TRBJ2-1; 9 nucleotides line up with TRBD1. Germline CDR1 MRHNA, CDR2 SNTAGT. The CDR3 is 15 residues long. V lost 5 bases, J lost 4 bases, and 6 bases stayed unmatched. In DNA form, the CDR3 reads TGTGCCAGCAGTTACGGGACAGGGAATTACAATGAGCAGTTCTTC. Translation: CASSYGTGNYNEQFF.

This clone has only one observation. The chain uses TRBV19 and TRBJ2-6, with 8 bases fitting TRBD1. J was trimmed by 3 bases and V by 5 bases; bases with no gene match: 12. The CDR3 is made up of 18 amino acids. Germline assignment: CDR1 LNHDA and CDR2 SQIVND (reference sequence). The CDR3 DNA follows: TGTGCCAGTAGTCCCCGGACAGGGAGATTTGGTGGGGCCAACGTCCTGACTTTC. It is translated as CASSPRTGRFGGANVLTF.